The entry below describes one T cell receptor beta chain. This sample is part of a study of T cell changes during pregnancy in multiple sclerosis. Profiling relied on immunoSEQ multiplex PCR, and the TCRdb table lists in-frame clones only, not all of them. The sample carries roughly 61,000 clones, roughly 90% recorded once. The V end lost 6 bases, the J end lost 0 bases, and 21 bases lay between the germline ends. This CDR3 region has 18 residues. Germline CDR1 and CDR2: SGHRS and YFSETQ. Sequencing was performed on peripheral blood, taken in the first trimester of pregnancy. The sequence was obtained from a female donor in good health, enrolled as a control in a pregnancy study. J is TRBJ2-2 and V is TRBV5-1; a possible D gene is TRBD2 (6 bases). The CDR3 protein is CASIPGLDFFANTGELFF. CDR3 bases: TGCGCCAGCATACCGGGACTGGATTTTTTCGCGAACACCGGGGAGCTGTTTTTT.